This T cell receptor beta chain derives from a study of blood T cells in healthy people across ages. The table lists this clonotype with many counts. Germline V CDR1 and CDR2: DFQATT, SNEGSKA (reference sequence). The CDR3 runs 20 residues. Trimming removed 3 bases from V and 2 bases from J; junction bases left unmatched: 19. Sample-barcoded 5' priming and a J-beta primer mix drove a second PCR of about 6 to 12 cycles. One entry per CDR3 protein, called by TCRdb with MiXCR from the 5' RACE reads. The sample has 590,000 or so distinct CDR3 sequences; around 31% are singletons. The sequence was obtained from an elderly woman in good health. The chain employs TRBV20-1 and TRBJ2-3; 11 nucleotides line up with TRBD2. The sequenced sample consisted of blood. The CDR3 nucleotides are TGCAGTGCTAGTAATATCGGATTAGCGGGGGGGGTATCTATCACAGATACGCAGTATTTT. The encoded protein is CSASNIGLAGGVSITDTQYF.